This T cell receptor beta chain was identified during a study of blood T cell repertoires in COVID-19. The overall study: The cDNA or gDNA used as material had been derived from T cells, B-cell-depleted T cells, or PBMCs.

Original data processing: Counts of nucleated cells, estimated from reference gene primer amplification, were obtained. Using immunoSEQ multiplex PCR, the repertoire was profiled, and TCRdb retains in-frame clones only, with some absent. D and trimming were read from the DNA, whereas the V and J calls and clone size are those reported in that table. This sample has about 140,000 clones, with 82% found just once. This clone was observed a single time. The CDR3 loop spans 13 amino acids. V was shortened by 6 bases and J by 3 bases, with 9 bases between the two germline ends. The rearrangement links TRBV12-3 or TRBV12-4 to TRBJ1-3, with a weak D call TRBD1 (6 bases). The sample was peripheral blood. The sequence was collected from a woman at least 80 years old with acute or convalescent COVID-19. The CDR3 nucleotides are TGTGCCAGCAGGAAGGACAGTGGAAACACCATATATTTT. Translation gives CASRKDSGNTIYF.